This T cell receptor (beta chain) was retrieved from a study of blood T cell repertoires in COVID-19. Study-wide background: Sample material is recorded as cDNA or gDNA derived from T cells, B-cell-depleted T cells, or PBMCs.

Assay used: immunoSEQ multiplex PCR; TCRdb lists only in-frame clones, some missing. The profile covers roughly 80,000 clones, with nearly 85% appearing a single time and 25% to 30% taken by the ten largest. Germline-derived CDR1 and CDR2 are SGHTA and FQGNSA. This CDR3 region has 14 residues. V was pared by 0 bases and J by 4 bases, with 6 bases between. The receptor was isolated from a woman of 80 years or more with acute or convalescent COVID-19. This chain links TRBV7-2 with TRBJ2-2; the D gene is possibly TRBD2 (6 bases). The sequenced material came from peripheral blood. CDR3 coding DNA: TGTGCCAGCAGCTTAGCCGGGGGCACCGGGGAGCTGTTTTTT. This encodes CASSLAGGTGELFF.